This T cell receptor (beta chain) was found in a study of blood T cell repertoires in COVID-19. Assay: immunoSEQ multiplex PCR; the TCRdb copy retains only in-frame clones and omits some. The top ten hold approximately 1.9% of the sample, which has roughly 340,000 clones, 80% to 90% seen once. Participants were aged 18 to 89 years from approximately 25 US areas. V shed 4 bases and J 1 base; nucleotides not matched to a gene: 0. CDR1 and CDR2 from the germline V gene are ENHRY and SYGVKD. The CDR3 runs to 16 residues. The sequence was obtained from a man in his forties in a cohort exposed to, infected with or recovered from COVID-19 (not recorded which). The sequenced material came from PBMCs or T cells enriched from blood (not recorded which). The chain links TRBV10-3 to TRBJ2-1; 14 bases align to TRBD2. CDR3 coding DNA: TGTGCCATCAGTGGACTAGCGGGAGGGTCCTACAATGAGCAGTTCTTC. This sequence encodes CAISGLAGGSYNEQFF.